These T cell receptor beta chains were read from a single sample in a study of cytomegalovirus exposure and HLA in healthy donors. Method: immunoSEQ multiplex PCR; TCRdb's copy keeps in-frame clones and lacks some. Here the sample spans some 180,000 clones, approximately 9.5% being singletons. The specimen was PBMCs. These receptor sequences come from a woman younger than 45 in good health and CMV-seropositive. CDR3s include the opening cysteine and the closing phenylalanine or tryptophan. The D gene is left open where the match is weak. Size is stated for part of the rows, as once, few or many counts, or as a class when the clone is expanded.

.	TRBV25-1	TRBD1	TRBJ1-2	TGTGCCGTAGAGCGGGGGACAGGGTTCTATGGCTACACCTTC	CAVERGTGFYGYTF
few	TRBV4-1	TRBD1	TRBJ2-1	TGCGCCAGCAGCCAAGCCGGGACAGGGGCGCGGAATGAGCAGTTCTTC	CASSQAGTGARNEQFF
.	TRBV2	.	TRBJ1-1	TGTGCCAGCAGTGGGACAGATCTTAACACTGAAGCTTTCTTT	CASSGTDLNTEAFF
.	TRBV6-5	.	TRBJ2-7	TGTGCCAGCAGTTACAGGGGTTTCTACGAGCAGTACTTC	CASSYRGFYEQYF
.	TRBV30	TRBD1	TRBJ2-2	TGTGCCTGGAGTGGGGGACAGGGTATAAACACCGGGGAGCTGTTTTTT	CAWSGGQGINTGELFF
.	TRBV7-9	.	TRBJ1-4	TGTGCCAGCGGACCCGAAGGGGTTTTGCGAACTAATGAAAAGCTGTTTTTT	CASGPEGVLRTNEKLFF
.	TRBV29-1	.	TRBJ1-2	TGCAGCGTTGAAGGGACAGCTAACCACTATGGCTACACCTTC	CSVEGTANHYGYTF
few	TRBV29-1	.	TRBJ2-1	TGCAGCGTTGTACACGTTGCGGGCAATGAGCAGTTCTTC	CSVVHVAGNEQFF
few	TRBV2	.	TRBJ2-5	TGTGCCAGCAGTGCGGAGGGAGTCGGGCAAGAGACCCAGTACTTC	CASSAEGVGQETQYF
few	TRBV19	.	TRBJ2-7	TGTGCCAGTAGTATATTCGGGGATATCGCCTACGAGCAGTACTTC	CASSIFGDIAYEQYF